This TCR beta chain was recorded in a study of blood T cells in healthy people across ages. Study information: In model experiments, template switching was able to capture about one barcoded beta molecule for every two T cells that were present.

The use of a sample-barcoded 5' primer and a J-beta primer mix characterized a second PCR of roughly 7 to 11 cycles. TCRdb processed the 5' RACE reads anew with MiXCR; each CDR3 protein has one entry. The repertoire holds over a million distinct CDR3 sequences, with approximately 60% as singletons. Collection of around 10 milliliters of peripheral blood was performed for each donor. Study-level results: The percentage of naive T cells correlated strongly with TCR beta diversity.

This clonotype was observed once. The antigen is unknown. CDR1 and CDR2 from the germline V gene are MNHEY and SVGAGI. This CDR3 has 12 residues. J was trimmed by 6 bases and V by 9 bases; bases with no gene match: 6. The receptor's source is a man aged 18 to 29 in good health. Sequences were obtained from blood. The rearrangement joins TRBV6-5 to TRBJ2-7, with TRBD1 matching over 9 bases. CDR3 in amino acids: CASTGTGREQYF. The CDR3 DNA reads as TGTGCCAGTACCGGGACAGGGCGCGAGCAGTACTTC.